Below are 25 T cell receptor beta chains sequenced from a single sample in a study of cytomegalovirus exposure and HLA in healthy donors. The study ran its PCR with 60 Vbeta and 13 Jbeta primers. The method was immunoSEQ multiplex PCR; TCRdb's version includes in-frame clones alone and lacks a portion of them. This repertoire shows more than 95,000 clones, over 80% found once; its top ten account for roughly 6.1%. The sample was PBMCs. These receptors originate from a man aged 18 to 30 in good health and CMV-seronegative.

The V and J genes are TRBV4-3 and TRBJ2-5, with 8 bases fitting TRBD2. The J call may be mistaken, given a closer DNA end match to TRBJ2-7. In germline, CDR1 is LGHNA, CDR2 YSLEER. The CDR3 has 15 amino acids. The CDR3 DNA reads TGCGCCAGCAGCCGGGAAGCGGGAGACCCCTACGAGCAGTACTTC. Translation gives CASSREAGDPYEQYF.

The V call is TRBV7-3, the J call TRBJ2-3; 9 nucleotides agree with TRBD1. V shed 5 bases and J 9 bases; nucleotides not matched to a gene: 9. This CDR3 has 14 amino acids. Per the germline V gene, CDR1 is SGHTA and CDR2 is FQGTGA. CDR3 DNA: TGTGCCAGCAGCCCCATTCCACAGGGGGCAACGCAGTATTTT. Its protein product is CASSPIPQGATQYF. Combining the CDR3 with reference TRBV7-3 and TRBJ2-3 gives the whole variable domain GAGVSQTPSNKVTEKGKYVELRCDPISGHTALYWYRQSLGQGPEFLIYFQGTGAADDSGLPNDRFFAVRPEGSVSTLKIQRTERGDSAVYLCASSPIPQGATQYFGPGTRLTVL.

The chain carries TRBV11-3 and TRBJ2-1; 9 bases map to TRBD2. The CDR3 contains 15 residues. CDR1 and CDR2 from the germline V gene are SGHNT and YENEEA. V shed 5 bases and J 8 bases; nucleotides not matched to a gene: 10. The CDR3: CASSPRASGTDEQFF. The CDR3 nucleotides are TGTGCCAGCAGCCCTAGGGCTAGCGGGACCGATGAGCAGTTCTTC.

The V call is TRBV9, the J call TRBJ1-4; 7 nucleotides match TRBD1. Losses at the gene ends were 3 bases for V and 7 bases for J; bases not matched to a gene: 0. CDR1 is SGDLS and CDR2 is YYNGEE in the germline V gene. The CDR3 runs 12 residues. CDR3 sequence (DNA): TGTGCCAGCAGCGCAGGGGGTGAAAAACTGTTTTTT. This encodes CASSAGGEKLFF.

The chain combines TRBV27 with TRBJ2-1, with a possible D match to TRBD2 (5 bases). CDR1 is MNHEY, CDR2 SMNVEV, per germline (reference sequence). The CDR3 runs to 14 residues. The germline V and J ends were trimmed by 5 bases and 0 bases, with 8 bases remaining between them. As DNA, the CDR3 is TGTGCCAGCAGTCCCGGAGGCTCCTACAATGAGCAGTTCTTC. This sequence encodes CASSPGGSYNEQFF.

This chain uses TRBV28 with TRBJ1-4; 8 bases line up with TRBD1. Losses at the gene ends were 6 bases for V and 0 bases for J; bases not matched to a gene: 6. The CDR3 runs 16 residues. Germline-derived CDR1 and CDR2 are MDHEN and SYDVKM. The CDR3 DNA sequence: TGTGCCAGCAGCTCGGGACAGGAGCCAACTAATGAAAAACTGTTTTTT. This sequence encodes CASSSGQEPTNEKLFF. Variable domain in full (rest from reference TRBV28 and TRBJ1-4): DVKVTQSSRYLVKRTGEKVFLECVQDMDHENMFWYRQDPGLGLRLIYFSYDVKMKEKGDIPEGYSVSREKKERFSLILESASTNQTSMYLCASSSGQEPTNEKLFFGSGTQLSVL.

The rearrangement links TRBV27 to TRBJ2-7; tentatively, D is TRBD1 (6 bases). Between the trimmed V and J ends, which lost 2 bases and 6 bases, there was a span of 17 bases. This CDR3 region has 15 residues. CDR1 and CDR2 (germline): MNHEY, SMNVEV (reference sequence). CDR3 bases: TGTGCCAGCAGTTTAAAAGTACAGGGAGACAGCGAGCAGTACTTC. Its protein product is CASSLKVQGDSEQYF.

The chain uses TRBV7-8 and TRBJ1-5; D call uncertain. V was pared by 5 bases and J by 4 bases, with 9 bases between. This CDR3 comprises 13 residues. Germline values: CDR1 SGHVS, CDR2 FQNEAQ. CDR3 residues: CASSTRRNQPQHF. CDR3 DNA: TGTGCCAGCAGCACCCGGAGAAATCAGCCCCAGCATTTT.

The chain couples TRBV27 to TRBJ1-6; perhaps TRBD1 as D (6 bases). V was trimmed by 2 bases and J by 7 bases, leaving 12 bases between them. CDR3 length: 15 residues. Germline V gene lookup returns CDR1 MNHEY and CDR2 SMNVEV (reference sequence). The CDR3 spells CASSLMGGANSPLHF. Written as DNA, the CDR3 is TGTGCCAGCAGTTTAATGGGGGGGGCGAATTCACCCCTCCACTTT.

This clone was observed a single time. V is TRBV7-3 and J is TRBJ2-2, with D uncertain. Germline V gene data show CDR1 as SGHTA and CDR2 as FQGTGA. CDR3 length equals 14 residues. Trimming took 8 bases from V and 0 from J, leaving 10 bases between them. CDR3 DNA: TGTGCCAGCGCCCCACAGACGAACACCGGGGAGCTGTTTTTT. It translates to CASAPQTNTGELFF.

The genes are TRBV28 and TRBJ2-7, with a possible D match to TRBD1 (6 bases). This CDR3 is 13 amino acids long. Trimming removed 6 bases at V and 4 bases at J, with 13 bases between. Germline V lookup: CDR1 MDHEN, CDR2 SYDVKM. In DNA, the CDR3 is TGTGCCAGCAGCCAGCCCGACAGGTACGAGCAGTACTTC. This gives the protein CASSQPDRYEQYF.

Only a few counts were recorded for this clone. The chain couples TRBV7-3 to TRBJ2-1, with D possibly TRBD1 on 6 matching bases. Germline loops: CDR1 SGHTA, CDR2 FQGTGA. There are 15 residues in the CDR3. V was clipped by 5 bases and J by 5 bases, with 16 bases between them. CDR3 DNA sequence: TGTGCCAGCAGCAACAGGGAAGGGTTGAACAATGAGCAGTTCTTC. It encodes CASSNREGLNNEQFF.

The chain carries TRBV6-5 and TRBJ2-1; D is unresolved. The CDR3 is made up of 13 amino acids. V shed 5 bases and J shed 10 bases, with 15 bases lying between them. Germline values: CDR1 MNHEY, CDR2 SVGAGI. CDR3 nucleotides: TGTGCCAGCAGTGATTTTATGACTCGGGAGCAGTTCTTC. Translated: CASSDFMTREQFF.

CDR3 DNA: TGTGCCAGCAGTGGCAGCGCCTACAATGAGCAGTTCTTC. It codes for CASSGSAYNEQFF. This chain links TRBV6-5 with TRBJ2-1; D gene uncertain. V lost 5 bases and J 2 bases, leaving 7 bases between the germline ends. Germline lookup yields CDR1 MNHEY and CDR2 SVGAGI. This CDR3 contains 13 residues.

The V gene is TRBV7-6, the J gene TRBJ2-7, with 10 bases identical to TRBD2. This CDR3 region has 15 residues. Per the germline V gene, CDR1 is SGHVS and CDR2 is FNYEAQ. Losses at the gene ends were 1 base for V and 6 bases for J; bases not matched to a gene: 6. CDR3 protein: CASSLVGTSAREQYF. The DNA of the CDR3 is TGTGCCAGCAGCTTAGTTGGGACTAGCGCCCGCGAGCAGTACTTC. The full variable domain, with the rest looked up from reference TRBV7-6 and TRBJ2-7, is GAGVSQSPRYKVTKRGQDVALRCDPISGHVSLYWYRQALGQGPEFLTYFNYEAQQDKSGLPNDRFSAERPEGSISTLTIQRTEQRDSAMYRCASSLVGTSAREQYFGPGTRLTVT.

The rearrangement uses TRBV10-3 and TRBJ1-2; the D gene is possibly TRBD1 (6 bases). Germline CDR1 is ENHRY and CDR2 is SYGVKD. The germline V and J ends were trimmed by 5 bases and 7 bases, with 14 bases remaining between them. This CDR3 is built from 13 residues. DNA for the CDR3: TGTGCCATCAGTTCCGACAGGTTGGGTGGCTACACCTTC. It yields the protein CAISSDRLGGYTF.

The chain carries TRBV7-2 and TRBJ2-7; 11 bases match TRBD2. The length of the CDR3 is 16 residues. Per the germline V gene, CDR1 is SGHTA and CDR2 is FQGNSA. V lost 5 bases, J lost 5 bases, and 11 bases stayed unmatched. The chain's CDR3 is CASSPYSGRAVNEQYF. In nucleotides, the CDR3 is TGTGCCAGCAGCCCTTATAGCGGGAGGGCCGTCAACGAGCAGTACTTC.

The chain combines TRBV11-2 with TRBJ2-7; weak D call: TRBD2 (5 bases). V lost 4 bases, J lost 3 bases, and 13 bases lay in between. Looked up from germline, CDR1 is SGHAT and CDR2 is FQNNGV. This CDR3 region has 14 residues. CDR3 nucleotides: TGTGCCAGCAGCTACGGAGCGGTAAACTACGAGCAGTACTTC. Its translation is CASSYGAVNYEQYF.

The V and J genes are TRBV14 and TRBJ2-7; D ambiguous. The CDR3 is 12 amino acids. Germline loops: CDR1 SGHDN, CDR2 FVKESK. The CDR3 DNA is TGTGCAACGGGTTTAAGCTCCTACGAGCAGTACTTC. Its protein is CATGLSSYEQYF.

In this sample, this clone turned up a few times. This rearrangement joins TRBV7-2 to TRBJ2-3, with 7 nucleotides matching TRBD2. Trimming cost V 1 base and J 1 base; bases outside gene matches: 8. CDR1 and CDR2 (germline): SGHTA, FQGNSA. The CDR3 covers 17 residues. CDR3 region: CASSLDWASGGTDTQYF. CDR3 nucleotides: TGTGCCAGCAGCTTAGATTGGGCTAGCGGAGGCACAGATACGCAGTATTTT.

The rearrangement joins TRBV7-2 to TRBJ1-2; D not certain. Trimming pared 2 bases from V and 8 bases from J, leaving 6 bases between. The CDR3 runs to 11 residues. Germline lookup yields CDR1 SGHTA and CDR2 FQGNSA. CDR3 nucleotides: TGTGCCAGCAGCTTAACGGGGGGCTACACCTTC. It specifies CASSLTGGYTF.

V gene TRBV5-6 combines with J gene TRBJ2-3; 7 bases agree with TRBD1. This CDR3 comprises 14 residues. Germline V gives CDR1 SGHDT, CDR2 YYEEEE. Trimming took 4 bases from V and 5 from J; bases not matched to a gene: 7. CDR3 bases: TGTGCCAGCAGCATGGCAGGGGGACGAGATACGCAGTATTTT. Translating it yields CASSMAGGRDTQYF.

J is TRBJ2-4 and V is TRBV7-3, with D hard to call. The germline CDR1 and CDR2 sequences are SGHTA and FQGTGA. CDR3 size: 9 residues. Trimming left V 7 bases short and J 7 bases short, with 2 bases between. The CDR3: CASTNIQYF. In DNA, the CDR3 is TGTGCCAGCACGAACATTCAGTACTTC.

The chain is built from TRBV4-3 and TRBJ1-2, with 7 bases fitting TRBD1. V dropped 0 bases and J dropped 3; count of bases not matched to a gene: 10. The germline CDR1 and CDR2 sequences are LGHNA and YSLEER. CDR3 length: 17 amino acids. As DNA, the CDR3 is TGCGCCAGCAGCCAAGATGGCGCAGGGGGTCGTTACTATGGCTACACCTTC. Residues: CASSQDGAGGRYYGYTF.

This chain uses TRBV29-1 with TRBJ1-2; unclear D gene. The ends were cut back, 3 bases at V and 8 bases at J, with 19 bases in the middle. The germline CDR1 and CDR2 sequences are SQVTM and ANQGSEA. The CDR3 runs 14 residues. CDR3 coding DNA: TGCAGCGTTGAGGTAGAGGGCCGACCGAGAGGCTACACCTTC. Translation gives CSVEVEGRPRGYTF.